The 30 T cell receptor beta chains in this list originate from one sample, sequenced in a study of blood T cell repertoires in COVID-19. TCRdb's copy holds only in-frame clones and misses some; the assay was immunoSEQ multiplex PCR. This sample has about 170,000 clones; approximately 90% occur once, and the top ten carry about 5.3%. Sequencing used peripheral blood. The receptors originated from a man between 18 and 35 years old with COVID-19, enrolled during active disease.

The chain links TRBV28 to TRBJ1-1, with D possibly matching TRBD1 (6 bases). V gave up 8 bases and J gave up 2 bases, with 21 bases separating them. The CDR3 spans 16 residues. Germline values: CDR1 MDHEN, CDR2 SYDVKM. This chain's CDR3 is CASLPRGVGANTEAFF. The CDR3 nucleotides are TGTGCCAGCCTCCCAAGGGGTGTGGGGGCCAACACTGAAGCTTTCTTT.

The chain couples TRBV18 to TRBJ2-1; D not certain. From germline, CDR1 is KGHSH and CDR2 LQKENI. The CDR3 is made up of 14 amino acids. V lost 2 bases to trimming and J lost 9 bases, with 14 bases between them. The CDR3 is CASSPFPRPTEQFF. CDR3 nucleotides: TGTGCCAGCTCACCATTTCCGCGGCCGACTGAGCAGTTCTTC.

The genes are TRBV30 and TRBJ2-3; 10 bases agree with TRBD2. The trim removed 3 bases at V and 1 base at J, leaving 7 bases unmatched. This CDR3 comprises 16 residues. The germline V gene has CDR1 GTSNPN and CDR2 SVGIG (reference sequence). This CDR3 is CAWSGLAGVGTDTQYF. For the CDR3, the DNA is TGTGCCTGGAGCGGTCTAGCGGGAGTGGGCACAGATACGCAGTATTTT.

V and J are TRBV7-2 and TRBJ2-7; D possibly corresponds to TRBD1 (6 bases). V lost 5 bases and J 1 base, leaving 9 bases between the germline ends. CDR1 is SGHTA, CDR2 FQGNSA, per germline. The length of the CDR3 is 13 residues. The CDR3 nucleotides read TGTGCCAGCAGCCTGGACAGTTCCTACGAGCAGTACTTC. This sequence encodes CASSLDSSYEQYF.

This chain uses TRBV7-9 with TRBJ1-4; no clear D gene. The V and J ends lost 1 base and 0 bases respectively, with 6 bases between them. Germline CDR1 and CDR2: SEHNR and FQNEAQ (reference sequence). The CDR3 loop spans 15 amino acids. The CDR3 loop is CASSLGSSTNEKLFF. In DNA, the CDR3 is TGTGCCAGCAGCTTAGGCAGTTCAACTAATGAAAAACTGTTTTTT.

J is TRBJ2-3 and V is TRBV27; 7 bases line up with TRBD1. Unmatched junction bases numbered 8, after V lost 5 bases and J lost 0 bases. This CDR3 has 16 amino acids. Germline V gene data show CDR1 as MNHEY and CDR2 as SMNVEV (reference sequence). The CDR3 region has the DNA TGTGCCAGCAGTATAGGACAGGCCCTTAGCACAGATACGCAGTATTTT. Translating gives CASSIGQALSTDTQYF.

This clone was observed a single time. This chain uses TRBV5-1 with TRBJ2-1, with D maybe TRBD1 (5 bases). The CDR3 runs 14 residues. CDR1 is SGHRS, CDR2 YFSETQ, per germline. The V and J ends lost 0 bases and 4 bases respectively, with 8 bases between them. The CDR3 nucleotides are TGCGCCAGCAGCTTGGAGACAGATTACAATGAGCAGTTCTTC. Translating gives CASSLETDYNEQFF.

This rearrangement joins TRBV4-1 to TRBJ2-1, with a tentative D call TRBD2 (6 bases). Trimming pared 3 bases from V and 4 bases from J, leaving 10 bases between. In germline, CDR1 is MGHRA, CDR2 YSYEKL. The CDR3 has 14 residues. The CDR3 DNA follows: TGCGCCAGCAGCCACGGGGGAGGTTACAATGAGCAGTTCTTC. Amino acids: CASSHGGGYNEQFF.

The J gene is TRBJ2-2, the V gene TRBV5-1, with 8 bases matching TRBD1. The CDR3 covers 17 residues. V shed 0 bases and J 4 bases; nucleotides not matched to a gene: 8. Germline loops: CDR1 SGHRS, CDR2 YFSETQ. The chain's CDR3 is CASSLGLQGASTGELFF. Here the CDR3 DNA reads TGCGCCAGCAGCTTGGGTCTCCAGGGGGCTTCCACCGGGGAGCTGTTTTTT.

The chain carries TRBV9 and TRBJ2-6, with 8 bases identical to TRBD1. V was clipped by 3 bases and J by 2 bases; unmatched bases: 1. The CDR3 has 15 residues. CDR1 SGDLS and CDR2 YYNGEE come from the germline V gene. CDR3 nucleotides: TGTGCCAGCAGCGCGACAGGGGCTGGGGCCAACGTCCTGACTTTC. Its translation is CASSATGAGANVLTF. Together with reference TRBV9 and TRBJ2-6, the CDR3 gives the full variable domain: DSGVTQTPKHLITATGQRVTLRCSPRSGDLSVYWYQQSLDQGLQFLIQYYNGEERAKGNILERFSAQQFPDLHSELNLSSLELGDSALYFCASSATGAGANVLTFGAGSRLTVL.

The chain carries TRBV7-2 and TRBJ2-7; TRBD1 aligns across 11 bases. V was clipped by 6 bases and J by 7 bases; unmatched bases: 14. This CDR3 has 16 amino acids. Looked up from germline, CDR1 is SGHTA and CDR2 is FQGNSA. CDR3: CASSRSPGTGGREQYF. The CDR3 DNA is TGTGCCAGCAGTCGCAGCCCAGGGACAGGGGGAAGGGAGCAGTACTTC.

This clone was observed a few times. J is TRBJ2-7 and V is TRBV3-1 (or the pseudogene TRBV3-2), with D possibly matching TRBD1 (5 bases). CDR1 is LGHDT and CDR2 is YNNKEL in the germline V gene (reference sequence). V dropped 0 bases and J dropped 6 bases, with 15 bases sitting between them. This CDR3 is built from 15 residues. The CDR3 loop is CASSQDWIGASEQYF. The CDR3 DNA is TGTGCCAGCAGCCAAGATTGGATTGGGGCCTCCGAGCAGTACTTC.

The V and J genes are TRBV19 and TRBJ1-1, with D unresolved. Germline V gene lookup returns CDR1 LNHDA and CDR2 SQIVND (reference sequence). The V and J ends lost 4 bases and 3 bases respectively, with 9 bases between them. The CDR3 is 13 amino acids. The CDR3 sequence is CASSTPPDTEAFF. The DNA for the CDR3 is TGTGCCAGTAGTACCCCCCCGGACACTGAAGCTTTCTTT.

The V call is TRBV7-8, the J call TRBJ1-4; D gene uncertain. Germline values: CDR1 SGHVS, CDR2 FQNEAQ. The CDR3 sequence is 13 residues long. The V and J ends lost 1 base and 14 bases respectively, with 14 bases between them. CDR3 loop: CASSLERGQNLFF. The DNA for the CDR3 is TGTGCCAGCAGCTTAGAGAGAGGGCAGAATCTGTTTTTT.

The chain's CDR3 is CASSDELAGGYEQYF. CDR3 in DNA: TGTGCCAGCAGTGATGAACTAGCGGGAGGATACGAGCAGTACTTC. The J gene is TRBJ2-7, the V gene TRBV25-1; 12 bases are shared with TRBD2. This CDR3 has 15 residues. Germline CDR1 is MGHDK and CDR2 is SYGVNS. Germline trimming cut 3 bases from V and 4 bases from J; bases unmatched to any gene: 4.

V is TRBV15 and J is TRBJ1-6; D is uncertain. The CDR3 is 15 amino acids. The germline V and J ends were trimmed by 1 base and 5 bases, with 9 bases remaining between them. The germline V gene encodes CDR1 LNHNV and CDR2 YYDKDF (reference sequence). The CDR3 region is CATSRAGFDNSPLHF. The CDR3 DNA reads as TGTGCCACCAGCAGAGCAGGATTTGATAATTCACCCCTCCACTTT.

This chain joins TRBV27 and TRBJ2-7; 7 bases are a match to TRBD1. The V segment lost 0 bases and the J segment 5 bases; nucleotides outside the gene matches: 4. Germline V gene lookup returns CDR1 MNHEY and CDR2 SMNVEV (reference sequence). The CDR3 has 14 amino acids. The CDR3 DNA reads TGTGCCAGCAGTTTATCGAGGACAGGTGACGAGCAGTACTTC. Translated, it gives CASSLSRTGDEQYF.

This chain joins TRBV27 and TRBJ2-3; 8 nucleotides agree with TRBD1. The junction had 5 bases not matched to a gene; V was cut back by 4 bases and J by 2 bases. Germline V gene sequence: CDR1 MNHEY, CDR2 SMNVEV (reference sequence). The length of the CDR3 is 15 residues. CDR3 sequence reads: CASSSDRDLTDTQYF. The CDR3 coding sequence is TGTGCCAGCAGTTCGGACAGGGACCTCACAGATACGCAGTATTTT.

The chain carries TRBV5-1 and TRBJ2-1; 9 bases are shared with TRBD2. The germline V gene has CDR1 SGHRS and CDR2 YFSETQ. The junction had 9 bases not matched to a gene; V was cut back by 4 bases and J by 4 bases. The CDR3 extends over 16 amino acids. The CDR3 loop is CASSTSTSGTYNEQFF. The CDR3 DNA sequence: TGCGCCAGCAGCACCTCGACTAGCGGTACTTACAATGAGCAGTTCTTC.

The chain has TRBV10-3 and TRBJ2-2; 10 bases match TRBD2. The J segment lost 5 bases and the V segment lost 3 bases, leaving 6 bases of the junction unmatched. The CDR3 loop spans 16 amino acids. The germline gives CDR1 ENHRY, CDR2 SYGVKD. CDR3 DNA: TGTGCCATCAGTGATCGGAATAGCGGGAGGACCGGGGAGCTGTTTTTT. It specifies CAISDRNSGRTGELFF.

In DNA, the CDR3 is TGCGCCAGCAGCCCCTCAGCGCAGGGTGGCTATGGCTACACCTTC. The encoded protein is CASSPSAQGGYGYTF. The genes are TRBV5-1 and TRBJ1-2; possible D gene TRBD1, 5 bases. Between the trimmed V and J ends, which lost 4 bases and 4 bases, there was a span of 17 bases. Per the germline V gene, CDR1 is SGHRS and CDR2 is YFSETQ. This CDR3 is 15 amino acids long.

V usage is TRBV11-2 and J usage is TRBJ2-2; 7 bases map to TRBD2. The trim removed 1 base at V and 4 bases at J, leaving 3 bases unmatched. CDR3 length: 15 amino acids. CDR1 and CDR2 from the germline V gene are SGHAT and FQNNGV. The DNA of the CDR3 is TGTGCCAGCAGCTTAGTGGGGGGGTTCACCGGGGAGCTGTTTTTT. This gives the protein CASSLVGGFTGELFF.

This clone showed up just once. This rearrangement joins TRBV28 to TRBJ2-6; TRBD1 might be the D (6 bases). The CDR3 is 17 amino acids. Germline-derived CDR1 and CDR2 are MDHEN and SYDVKM. V was cut by 5 bases and J by 0 bases, with 14 bases left in between. The CDR3 loop is CASSVQGQSSGANVLTF. Here the CDR3 DNA reads TGTGCCAGCAGTGTACAGGGCCAAAGCTCTGGGGCCAACGTCCTGACTTTC.

This sequence joins TRBV20-1 and TRBJ2-5; TRBD2 matches 7 bases. The CDR3 spans 11 residues. The germline V gene encodes CDR1 DFQATT and CDR2 SNEGSKA (reference sequence). V gave up 2 bases and J gave up 8 bases; unmatched junction bases: 2. CDR3 DNA sequence: TGCAGTGCTAGACTAGCGGTCACCCAGTACTTC. This codes for CSARLAVTQYF.

The rearrangement links TRBV19 to TRBJ1-1; D is possibly TRBD1 (5 bases). Germline CDR1 LNHDA, CDR2 SQIVND (reference sequence). V lost 4 bases and J 1 base, leaving 10 bases between the germline ends. This CDR3 spans 14 amino acids. CDR3 sequence reads: CASSRGEENTEAFF. The CDR3 DNA reads as TGTGCCAGTAGTAGGGGGGAGGAGAACACTGAAGCTTTCTTT.

The chain is built from TRBV4-3 and TRBJ1-2; a possible D gene is TRBD1 (5 bases). The CDR3 totals 12 residues. The V end lost 6 bases, the J end lost 3 bases, and 8 bases lay between the germline ends. Per the germline V gene, CDR1 is LGHNA and CDR2 is YSLEER. The DNA of the CDR3 is TGCGCCAGCAGGGGGGGTGACTATGGCTACACCTTC. Amino acid sequence: CASRGGDYGYTF.

The rearrangement links TRBV7-2 to TRBJ1-1; 7 bases map to TRBD1. The CDR3 is 14 amino acids. The germline CDR1 and CDR2 sequences are SGHTA and FQGNSA. V lost 6 bases, J lost 7 bases, and 11 bases stayed unmatched. The CDR3 loop is CASRKGGDSNEAFF. Written as DNA, the CDR3 is TGTGCCAGCAGAAAAGGAGGGGACAGCAATGAAGCTTTCTTT.

The V and J genes are TRBV27 and TRBJ1-2, with 9 bases that match TRBD1. Trimming took 2 bases from V and 5 from J; bases not matched to a gene: 3. Germline V gene lookup returns CDR1 MNHEY and CDR2 SMNVEV (reference sequence). This CDR3 comprises 14 residues. CDR3: CASSLVGTGYGYTF. CDR3 nucleotides: TGTGCCAGCAGTTTAGTCGGGACAGGGTATGGCTACACCTTC.

The CDR3 is CASSPGTSSAEQFF. The CDR3 nucleotides read TGTGCCAGCAGCCCCGGGACTAGCTCGGCTGAGCAGTTCTTC. The chain combines TRBV9 with TRBJ2-1, with TRBD2 identical over 9 bases. CDR1 SGDLS and CDR2 YYNGEE come from the germline V gene. J gave up 9 bases and V 4 bases, and 8 bases lay outside the gene matches. This CDR3 comprises 14 residues.

The genes are TRBV28 and TRBJ1-6; no firm D call. The CDR3 length is 14 residues. Trimming removed 5 bases from V and 9 bases from J, with 14 bases in between. From germline, CDR1 is MDHEN and CDR2 SYDVKM. The CDR3 loop is CASSPRWEASPLHF. The CDR3, as DNA: TGTGCCAGCAGTCCCCGATGGGAGGCTTCACCCCTCCACTTT.